The rows below give T cell receptor beta chains drawn from one sample of a study of a mutant IDH1 vaccine in newly diagnosed glioma. The repertoire was sequenced with immunoSEQ multiplex PCR; TCRdb's copy has only in-frame clones and lacks some. The sample records tens of thousands of clones, around 80% being singletons. Their recognized antigens are unknown. This sample comprised PBMCs, obtained from a glioma patient whose treatment included an IDH1 peptide vaccine. These receptors all come from a woman aged 40 to 55 with glioma. The CDR3 runs from the conserved cysteine through the conserved F or W. Fields, in order: V gene, D gene, clone size, J gene, CDR3 protein, CDR3 DNA. The D gene is left open where the match is weak. Part of the rows lack a size; the others show once, few, many or a class for expanded clones.

>TRBV2|TRBD2|NA|TRBJ2-7
CASSEAGGLAIEQYF
TGTGCCAGCAGTGAAGCGGGAGGACTAGCAATAGAGCAGTACTTC
>TRBV6-4|TRBD1|NA|TRBJ2-2
CASSELGGAAGELFF
TGTGCCAGCAGTGAACTAGGGGGCGCGGCCGGGGAGCTGTTTTTT
>TRBV5-5|NA|NA|TRBJ2-6
CASSHLRSGANVLTF
TGTGCCAGCAGCCACCTGCGCTCTGGGGCCAACGTCCTGACTTTC
>TRBV7-6|NA|few|TRBJ1-4
CASSLVTTTNEKLFF
TGTGCCAGCAGCTTAGTTACAACAACTAATGAAAAACTGTTTTTT
>TRBV7-7|NA|NA|TRBJ2-1
CASSPKFSLSYEQFF
TGTGCTAGCAGCCCGAAATTCTCTTTGAGCTATGAGCAGTTCTTC
>TRBV29-1|TRBD2|NA|TRBJ2-7
CSVPRGSSSYEQYF
TGCAGCGTGCCGCGGGGGTCGTCCTCCTACGAGCAGTACTTC
>TRBV5-6|NA|few|TRBJ1-1
CASSLVSFAVNTEAFF
TGTGCCAGCAGCTTGGTTTCTTTCGCGGTGAACACTGAAGCTTTCTTT
>TRBV9|NA|NA|TRBJ1-1
CASSVGPMSEAFF
TGTGCCAGCAGCGTGGGTCCCATGTCTGAAGCTTTCTTT
>TRBV4-1|TRBD2|NA|TRBJ2-3
CASSQGLAGADTQYF
TGCGCCAGCAGCCAGGGACTAGCGGGGGCAGATACGCAGTATTTT
>TRBV7-2|NA|once|TRBJ2-5
CASRQGDSGQETQYF
TGTGCCAGCAGACAAGGGGACTCGGGACAAGAGACCCAGTACTTC
>TRBV4-2|TRBD2|NA|TRBJ2-5
CASSQDWRLAGAKETQYF
TGTGCCAGCAGCCAAGATTGGCGACTAGCGGGGGCAAAAGAGACCCAGTACTTC
>TRBV18|NA|NA|TRBJ1-4
CASSPRTDNEKLFF
TGTGCCAGCTCACCACGTACAGATAATGAAAAACTGTTTTTT
>TRBV10-3|NA|NA|TRBJ1-1
CAISESRQGRTEAFF
TGTGCCATCAGTGAGTCCCGGCAGGGAAGGACTGAAGCTTTCTTT
>TRBV25-1|NA|NA|TRBJ1-2
CAPQKGGHYTF
TGTGCCCCTCAAAAGGGCGGACACTACACCTTC
>TRBV6-1|NA|NA|TRBJ1-6
CASSEIGYSDSPLHF
TGTGCCAGCAGTGAAATAGGCTACAGCGATTCACCCCTCCACTTT
>TRBV2|TRBD1|NA|TRBJ2-3
CASSKQTGGTADTQYF
TGTGCCAGCAGCAAGCAGACAGGGGGGACGGCAGATACGCAGTATTTT
>TRBV10-3|NA|NA|TRBJ2-3
CAIRGSDTQYF
TGTGCCATCAGAGGGTCAGATACGCAGTATTTT
>TRBV18|NA|NA|TRBJ1-5
CASSFAGHGQPQHF
TGTGCCAGCTCCTTTGCGGGCCATGGTCAGCCCCAGCATTTT
>TRBV27|TRBD1|NA|TRBJ2-7
CASSFSGTGGGTSYEQYF
TGTGCCAGCAGTTTCTCCGGGACAGGGGGCGGAACCTCCTACGAGCAGTACTTC
>TRBV25-1|TRBD1|NA|TRBJ2-5
CASGQGDIETQYF
TGTGCCAGCGGACAGGGGGATATTGAGACCCAGTACTTC
>TRBV5-5|NA|NA|TRBJ1-1
CASSFIPGGDTEAFF
TGTGCCAGCAGCTTTATCCCCGGGGGAGACACTGAAGCTTTCTTT
>TRBV5-8|NA|once|TRBJ1-1
CASSLGGGNTEAFF
TGTGCCAGCAGCTTGGGTGGTGGGAACACTGAAGCTTTCTTT
>TRBV6-1|TRBD1|few|TRBJ1-1
CASSEWAGGSAFF
TGTGCCAGCAGTGAATGGGCAGGGGGCTCAGCTTTCTTT
>TRBV5-6|TRBD1|NA|TRBJ1-2
CASSLPGTGGADYGYTF
TGTGCCAGCAGCTTGCCCGGGACAGGGGGCGCGGACTATGGCTACACCTTC
>TRBV6-5|TRBD1|NA|TRBJ2-1
CASSYSNRNRGNEQFF
TGTGCCAGCAGTTACTCGAATCGAAACAGGGGCAATGAGCAGTTCTTC
>TRBV18|NA|NA|TRBJ1-1
CASSPMGKREKATEAFF
TGTGCCAGCTCACCCATGGGGAAAAGAGAGAAGGCCACTGAAGCTTTCTTT
>TRBV5-1|TRBD1|NA|TRBJ1-4
CASSTTGGAFEKLFF
TGCGCCAGCAGCACAACAGGGGGCGCTTTTGAAAAACTGTTTTTT
>TRBV21-1|NA|NA|TRBJ1-2
CASSNKYMFNYGYTF
TGTGCCAGCAGCAATAAATACATGTTCAACTATGGCTACACCTTC
>TRBV7-9|NA|NA|TRBJ2-7
CASSLGVSYEQYF
TGTGCCAGCAGCTTAGGGGTTTCCTACGAGCAGTACTTC
>TRBV18|NA|NA|TRBJ1-5
CASSPVLVGQPQHF
TGTGCCAGCTCACCAGTCCTAGTCGGTCAGCCCCAGCATTTT
>TRBV30|NA|NA|TRBJ2-5
CAWEDSLGANQETQYF
TGTGCCTGGGAGGATTCCTTAGGGGCCAACCAAGAGACCCAGTACTTC
>TRBV6-4|TRBD1|few|TRBJ2-7
CASSESGQGAHEQYF
TGTGCCAGCAGTGAGTCGGGACAGGGGGCGCACGAGCAGTACTTC
>TRBV7-9|NA|once|TRBJ2-7
CASSSLGSGRFSYEQYF
TGTGCCAGCAGCTCCCTCGGGTCGGGTCGGTTCTCCTACGAGCAGTACTTC
>TRBV9|NA|NA|TRBJ2-1
CASSISYNEQFF
TGTGCCAGCAGCATCTCATACAATGAGCAGTTCTTC
>TRBV7-2|NA|NA|TRBJ2-7
CASSLPGLEQYF
TGTGCCAGCAGCTTACCAGGCCTCGAGCAGTACTTC
>TRBV4-1|NA|NA|TRBJ2-1
CASSHYRGRGYNEQFF
TGCGCCAGCAGCCATTATCGGGGAAGGGGCTACAATGAGCAGTTCTTC